Presented here are 7 T cell receptor beta chains from one specimen sequenced in a study of cytomegalovirus exposure and HLA in healthy donors. Sequenced by immunoSEQ multiplex PCR; TCRdb stores in-frame clones only, minus some. The sample contains 200,000 to 250,000 clones, 75% to 95% of which appear only once. Sequencing used PBMCs. The receptors originated from a woman under 30 in good health and CMV-seronegative.

The rearrangement uses TRBV10-3 and TRBJ1-6; D is perhaps TRBD1 (5 bases). The germline CDR1 and CDR2 sequences are ENHRY and SYGVKD. The CDR3 loop spans 15 amino acids. The germline V and J ends were trimmed by 0 bases and 8 bases, with 11 bases remaining between them. This chain's CDR3 is CAISESAGMDSPLHF. As DNA, the CDR3 is TGTGCCATCAGTGAGTCGGCAGGGATGGATTCACCCCTCCACTTT.

This chain connects TRBV15 to TRBJ2-3; tentatively, D is TRBD1 (5 bases). Trimming removed 2 bases from V and 0 bases from J, with 12 bases in between. CDR1 and CDR2 (germline): LNHNV, YYDKDF (reference sequence). The CDR3 length is 16 residues. This CDR3 is CATSRTSGPSTDTQYF. CDR3 DNA: TGTGCCACCAGCAGAACCTCAGGGCCTAGCACAGATACGCAGTATTTT.

DNA for the CDR3: TGTGCCAGCAGTGGGAGCTCCTACGAGCAGTACTTC. This codes for CASSGSSYEQYF. The chain employs TRBV27 and TRBJ2-7; perhaps TRBD2 as D (5 bases). Germline V CDR1 and CDR2: MNHEY, SMNVEV (reference sequence). V was clipped by 5 bases and J by 0 bases, with 5 bases between them. The CDR3 runs to 12 residues.

This rearrangement joins TRBV2 to TRBJ2-1; a possible D gene is TRBD2 (5 bases). The CDR3 totals 15 residues. Germline V gene data show CDR1 as SNHLY and CDR2 as FYNNEI. V dropped 7 bases and J dropped 1 base, with 14 bases sitting between them. The CDR3 DNA sequence: TGTGCCAGCACCCCCACTAGGATGTCCTACAATGAGCAGTTCTTC. This encodes CASTPTRMSYNEQFF.

The CDR3: CASSFSLGTGGTEAFF. CDR3 nucleotide sequence: TGCGCCAGCAGCTTTTCTCTTGGGACAGGGGGCACTGAAGCTTTCTTT. V gene TRBV5-1 combines with J gene TRBJ1-1, with 11 bases matching TRBD1. Per germline, CDR1 SGHRS and CDR2 YFSETQ. The V segment lost 2 bases and the J segment 4 bases; nucleotides outside the gene matches: 7. The CDR3 is 16 residues long.

This chain joins TRBV6-1 and TRBJ1-1; the D is unclear. The V gene's germline CDR1 is MNHNS and CDR2 SASEGT. The germline V and J ends were trimmed by 2 bases and 0 bases, with 10 bases remaining between them. The CDR3 loop spans 15 amino acids. The CDR3 nucleotides read TGTGCCAGCAGTGAACCCATGACTATGAACACTGAAGCTTTCTTT. It specifies CASSEPMTMNTEAFF.

V gene TRBV30 combines with J gene TRBJ2-3, with 10 nucleotides matching TRBD2. Germline lookup yields CDR1 GTSNPN and CDR2 SVGIG (reference sequence). V shed 3 bases and J 2 bases; nucleotides not matched to a gene: 8. The CDR3 is 16 amino acids. The DNA of the CDR3 is TGTGCCTGGAGCCCAGGACTAGCGGCTTACACAGATACGCAGTATTTT. Residues: CAWSPGLAAYTDTQYF.